These 32 T cell receptor beta chains originate from one sample sequenced in a study of shared clonotypes between healthy human individuals. The protocol was immunoSEQ multiplex PCR, while the TCRdb copy is restricted to in-frame clones and leaves out a portion. The sample has 800,000 or so clones, roughly 96% seen once. The naive CD8 fraction comprised CD45RO-negative cells positively selected for CCR7 and excluded terminally differentiated effector memory CD45RA+ cells. Sequencing input: naive CD8+ T cells sorted from blood. These receptors originate from a man aged 30-40 years in good health.

This clone was detected only a few times. This chain uses TRBV7-8 with TRBJ2-3, with D possibly being TRBD1 (6 bases). The germline V gene encodes CDR1 SGHVS and CDR2 FQNEAQ. This CDR3 region has 15 residues. Trimming removed 0 bases from V and 2 bases from J, with 9 bases in between. The CDR3 DNA follows: TGTGCCAGCAGCTTAGCGACAGGAGACACAGATACGCAGTATTTT. Translation gives CASSLATGDTDTQYF.

The chain has TRBV6-5 and TRBJ1-5, with a possible D match to TRBD1 (5 bases). This CDR3 contains 15 residues. The V and J ends lost 2 bases and 5 bases respectively, with 13 bases between them. The germline gives CDR1 MNHEY, CDR2 SVGAGI. The CDR3 sequence: CASSYGGSRDQPQHF. CDR3 DNA sequence: TGTGCCAGCAGTTACGGGGGGTCCCGGGATCAGCCCCAGCATTTT.

Points on this clone: Other nucleotide sequences from this sample produce the same CDR3. The gene calls are TRBV9 and TRBJ2-7; D is uncertain. The germline gives CDR1 SGDLS, CDR2 YYNGEE. This CDR3 has 14 amino acids. V shed 4 bases and J shed 1 base, with 12 bases lying between them. The CDR3 DNA reads TGTGCCAGCAGCCTTGGAACTGGGTCCTACGAGCAGTACTTC. It translates to CASSLGTGSYEQYF.

The chain uses TRBV9 and TRBJ2-5; D not certain. V lost 4 bases and J 3 bases, leaving 10 bases between the germline ends. Germline CDR1 reads SGDLS; CDR2 reads YYNGEE. This CDR3 region has 13 residues. The CDR3 is CASSPRPEETQYF. CDR3 bases: TGTGCCAGCAGCCCGAGACCGGAAGAGACCCAGTACTTC.

The chain links TRBV10-2 to TRBJ1-1; D remains unclear. The germline V gene has CDR1 WSHSY and CDR2 SAAADI. V was cut by 1 base and J by 2 bases, with 5 bases left in between. This CDR3 contains 13 residues. CDR3 bases: TGCGCCAGCAGTGAGTACAGCAACACTGAAGCTTTCTTT. Residues: CASSEYSNTEAFF.

V gene TRBV11-2 combines with J gene TRBJ2-3; TRBD2 agrees at 9 bases. The trim removed 4 bases at V and 4 bases at J, leaving 6 bases unmatched. The CDR3 is made up of 15 amino acids. Germline loops: CDR1 SGHAT, CDR2 FQNNGV. The CDR3 loop is CASSYVSGRADTQYF. The CDR3 DNA is TGTGCCAGCAGCTACGTTAGCGGGAGAGCAGATACGCAGTATTTT.

The chain is built from TRBV9 and TRBJ1-2; maybe TRBD1 (5 bases). Germline V gives CDR1 SGDLS, CDR2 YYNGEE. V lost 0 bases, J lost 4 bases, and 10 bases lay in between. This CDR3 comprises 14 residues. This CDR3 is CASSVGGVFYGYTF. The CDR3 region has the DNA TGTGCCAGCAGCGTAGGAGGGGTATTCTATGGCTACACCTTC.

J is TRBJ2-7 and V is TRBV9; D not resolved. Germline V gives CDR1 SGDLS, CDR2 YYNGEE. The CDR3 runs to 16 residues. V lost 4 bases, J lost 2 bases, and 19 bases lay in between. DNA of the CDR3: TGTGCCAGCAGCACTCAAGAAACTTCGGCGGCCTACGAGCAGTACTTC. Protein: CASSTQETSAAYEQYF.

The chain employs TRBV6-6 and TRBJ2-2; 7 bases map to TRBD1. CDR1 MNHNY and CDR2 SVGAGI come from the germline V gene (reference sequence). V lost 0 bases, J lost 6 bases, and 7 bases stayed unmatched. The CDR3 sequence is 16 residues long. CDR3 nucleotides: TGTGCCAGCAGTTACTCGAGACAGGGTCCGGCCGGGGAGCTGTTTTTT. Translated: CASSYSRQGPAGELFF.

The chain uses TRBV27 and TRBJ1-3, with D unclear. V lost 5 bases and J 7 bases, leaving 15 bases between the germline ends. This CDR3 contains 14 residues. The germline V gene has CDR1 MNHEY and CDR2 SMNVEV (reference sequence). The CDR3 DNA is TGTGCCAGCAGTCCTGGTGGTGCCTGGAACACCATATATTTT. Its protein product is CASSPGGAWNTIYF.

The genes are TRBV7-3 and TRBJ2-5; no definite D call. The germline CDR1 and CDR2 sequences are SGHTA and FQGTGA. This CDR3 spans 16 amino acids. Trimming cost V 1 base and J 3 bases, with 15 bases left between them. CDR3 amino acids: CASSLNSASREETQYF. CDR3 DNA sequence: TGTGCCAGCAGCTTAAATTCTGCTAGTAGGGAAGAGACCCAGTACTTC.

V and J are TRBV14 and TRBJ2-3; D gene ambiguous. The V gene's germline CDR1 is SGHDN and CDR2 FVKESK. CDR3 size: 13 residues. V shed 4 bases and J shed 4 bases, with 9 bases lying between them. CDR3 DNA: TGTGCCAGCAGCCCTCTTGGGTCAGATACGCAGTATTTT. Encoded protein: CASSPLGSDTQYF. Full variable domain (missing parts from reference TRBV14 and TRBJ2-3): EAGVTQFPSHSVIEKGQTVTLRCDPISGHDNLYWYRRVMGKEIKFLLHFVKESKQDESGMPNNRFLAERTGGTYSTLKVQPAELEDSGVYFCASSPLGSDTQYFGPGTRLTVL.

The chain combines TRBV7-9 with TRBJ2-1; D ambiguous. The CDR3 consists of 13 residues. Trimming shortened V by 1 base and J by 9 bases, and 10 bases separated the two germline ends. Germline V gene sequence: CDR1 SEHNR, CDR2 FQNEAQ (reference sequence). CDR3 in amino acids: CASSLGGSPEQFF. In DNA form, the CDR3 reads TGTGCCAGCAGCTTAGGCGGAAGCCCTGAGCAGTTCTTC.

The chain uses TRBV6-6 and TRBJ2-1; no reliable D call. V was shortened by 0 bases and J by 5 bases, with 2 bases between the two germline ends. The germline V gene encodes CDR1 MNHNY and CDR2 SVGAGI (reference sequence). The CDR3 is 12 residues long. CDR3 protein: CASSYSDNEQFF. CDR3 coding DNA: TGTGCCAGCAGTTACTCGGACAATGAGCAGTTCTTC.

This clone was observed a single time. The chain employs TRBV7-2 and TRBJ2-7; TRBD1 might be the D (5 bases). The germline CDR1 and CDR2 sequences are SGHTA and FQGNSA. This CDR3 spans 12 amino acids. V was cut by 10 bases and J by 6 bases, with 16 bases left in between. The CDR3 DNA is TGTGCCACCGGATGGGGCGCCCTCGAGCAGTACTTC. It yields the protein CATGWGALEQYF. The full variable domain, with the rest looked up from reference TRBV7-2 and TRBJ2-7, is GAGVSQSPSNKVTEKGKDVELRCDPISGHTALYWYRQSLGQGLEFLIYFQGNSAPDKSGLPSDRFSAERTGGSVSTLTIQRTQQEDSAVYLCATGWGALEQYFGPGTRLTVT.

The rearrangement links TRBV19 to TRBJ2-2, with 13 bases that match TRBD2. The J segment lost 5 bases and the V segment lost 5 bases, leaving 5 bases of the junction unmatched. Germline CDR1 reads LNHDA; CDR2 reads SQIVND (reference sequence). The CDR3 sequence is 16 residues long. The CDR3: CASSPRLAGGTGELFF. The CDR3 region has the DNA TGTGCCAGTAGTCCAAGACTAGCGGGAGGAACCGGGGAGCTGTTTTTT.

The genes are TRBV27 and TRBJ2-1; tentatively, D is TRBD1 or TRBD2 (5 bases each). The CDR3 is 12 residues long. Germline CDR1 MNHEY, CDR2 SMNVEV (reference sequence). Trimming stripped 6 bases from V and 2 bases from J, with 5 bases between. Written as DNA, the CDR3 is TGTGCCAGCAGGGGACCCTACAATGAGCAGTTCTTC. Encoded protein: CASRGPYNEQFF.

Concerning this clone: Other DNA sequences in the same sample also yield this CDR3. The gene calls are TRBV27 and TRBJ1-1, with TRBD1 as a possible D gene (5 bases). With 2 bases removed from V and 5 bases from J, the gap between germline ends came to 9 bases. The CDR3 runs 13 residues. From germline, CDR1 is MNHEY and CDR2 SMNVEV (reference sequence). The CDR3 DNA reads as TGTGCCAGCAGTTTACCGGGGCGGACTGAAGCTTTCTTT. Protein: CASSLPGRTEAFF.

The genes are TRBV27 and TRBJ2-7; TRBD2 agrees at 11 bases. Germline lookup yields CDR1 MNHEY and CDR2 SMNVEV (reference sequence). The V and J ends lost 6 bases and 4 bases, in that order; junction bases with no gene match: 8. The CDR3 is made up of 15 amino acids. The CDR3 nucleotides are TGTGCCAGCAGCTCGGGACTAGCGGTAACATACGAGCAGTACTTC. It specifies CASSSGLAVTYEQYF.

The chain joins TRBV7-6 to TRBJ2-7, with 9 bases aligning to TRBD1. The germline CDR1 and CDR2 sequences are SGHVS and FNYEAQ. The CDR3 runs 15 residues. V shed 5 bases and J 5 bases; nucleotides not matched to a gene: 10. CDR3 in DNA: TGTGCCAGCAGCCGGACAGGGGTTCAGAGGGACGAGCAGTACTTC. Its translation: CASSRTGVQRDEQYF.

This chain uses TRBV9 with TRBJ1-1, with a weak D call TRBD1 (5 bases). The CDR3 totals 14 residues. V lost 4 bases, J lost 1 base, and 11 bases lay in between. From germline, CDR1 is SGDLS and CDR2 YYNGEE. Written as DNA, the CDR3 is TGTGCCAGCAGCCCCCCGGGGGGGAACACTGAAGCTTTCTTT. Translation gives CASSPPGGNTEAFF.

This clone occurred once. V usage is TRBV19 and J usage is TRBJ1-5; D not resolved. The V gene's germline CDR1 is LNHDA and CDR2 SQIVND (reference sequence). This CDR3 is 15 amino acids long. V was clipped by 7 bases and J by 0 bases, with 13 bases between them. In DNA, the CDR3 is TGTGCCAGTACCCAAGAGCCCTATAGCAATCAGCCCCAGCATTTT. This codes for CASTQEPYSNQPQHF. The variable domain in full, completed from reference TRBV19 and TRBJ1-5, reads DGGITQSPKYLFRKEGQNVTLSCEQNLNHDAMYWYRQDPGQGLRLIYYSQIVNDFQKGDIAEGYSVSREKKESFPLTVTSAQKNPTAFYLCASTQEPYSNQPQHFGDGTRLSIL.

The J gene is TRBJ1-4, the V gene TRBV7-9, with a tentative D call TRBD1 (6 bases). From germline, CDR1 is SEHNR and CDR2 FQNEAQ (reference sequence). The V end was cut by 2 bases, the J end by 3 bases, with 10 bases between. CDR3 length: 15 residues. Here the CDR3 DNA reads TGTGCCAGCAGCTTACCTGGACAGTCTAATGAAAAACTGTTTTTT. It codes for CASSLPGQSNEKLFF. Drawing the rest from reference TRBV7-9 and TRBJ1-4, the complete variable domain is DTGVSQNPRHKITKRGQNVTFRCDPISEHNRLYWYRQTLGQGPEFLTYFQNEAQLEKSRLLSDRFSAERPKGSFSTLEIQRTEQGDSAMYLCASSLPGQSNEKLFFGSGTQLSVL.

The chain couples TRBV15 to TRBJ2-1; 8 positions agree with TRBD2. From germline, CDR1 is LNHNV and CDR2 YYDKDF (reference sequence). The CDR3 runs to 15 residues. Germline trimming cut 5 bases from V and 6 bases from J; bases unmatched to any gene: 9. The CDR3 DNA reads as TGTGCCACCAGCGGTTGGACTAGCCGCCGCAATGAGCAGTTCTTC. Its protein is CATSGWTSRRNEQFF.

V gene TRBV15 combines with J gene TRBJ2-7; possible D gene TRBD1, 5 bases. V was pared by 7 bases and J by 5 bases, with 15 bases between. CDR3 length: 13 residues. Germline lookup yields CDR1 LNHNV and CDR2 YYDKDF (reference sequence). The CDR3 protein is CATTSRDTHEQYF. The CDR3 DNA reads as TGTGCCACCACCTCCAGGGATACCCACGAGCAGTACTTC.

V is TRBV4-1 and J is TRBJ1-2; D is undetermined. The germline gives CDR1 MGHRA, CDR2 YSYEKL. There are 17 residues in the CDR3. Trimming took 3 bases from V and 0 from J, leaving 17 bases between them. DNA of the CDR3: TGCGCCAGCAGCCACTTAAATAACGGATTAGCTAACTATGGCTACACCTTC. This encodes CASSHLNNGLANYGYTF.

This chain connects TRBV5-1 to TRBJ2-7; TRBD1 is a possible D gene (5 bases). CDR3 length: 14 residues. V dropped 0 bases and J dropped 5 bases, with 12 bases sitting between them. Germline lookup yields CDR1 SGHRS and CDR2 YFSETQ. The CDR3 nucleotides are TGCGCCAGCAGCTTGGAGGCCAGGGCGGACGAGCAGTACTTC. Amino acids: CASSLEARADEQYF. The full variable domain, completed using reference TRBV5-1 and TRBJ2-7, is KAGVTQTPRYLIKTRGQQVTLSCSPISGHRSVSWYQQTPGQGLQFLFEYFSETQRNKGNFPGRFSGRQFSNSRSEMNVSTLELGDSALYLCASSLEARADEQYFGPGTRLTVT.

This clone has a single count. Other DNA sequences in this sample translate to the same CDR3. The J gene is TRBJ2-7, the V gene TRBV7-2, with D unresolved. Looked up from germline, CDR1 is SGHTA and CDR2 is FQGNSA. Trimming pared 2 bases from V and 4 bases from J, leaving 12 bases between. The CDR3 has 14 amino acids. DNA of the CDR3: TGTGCCAGCAGCTTATGGCGAGGCACTTACGAGCAGTACTTC. Protein: CASSLWRGTYEQYF.

V and J are TRBV25-1 and TRBJ2-7; D remains unclear. The CDR3 consists of 11 residues. Trimming removed 3 bases at V and 9 bases at J, with 9 bases between. Germline CDR1 and CDR2: MGHDK and SYGVNS. DNA for the CDR3: TGTGCCAGCAGTGAGGGCCTTGGGCAGTACTTC. Its protein product is CASSEGLGQYF.

The chain recombines TRBV5-1 with TRBJ2-7; D not certain. V lost 3 bases, J lost 4 bases, and 8 bases lay in between. The CDR3 covers 12 residues. Germline lookup yields CDR1 SGHRS and CDR2 YFSETQ. This chain's CDR3 is CASSSTEYEQYF. The DNA of the CDR3 is TGCGCCAGCAGCTCGACTGAATACGAGCAGTACTTC.

The chain joins TRBV6-5 to TRBJ2-3, with a weak D call TRBD2 (6 bases). CDR1 and CDR2 from the germline V gene are MNHEY and SVGAGI. The CDR3 is 14 amino acids. V was cut by 7 bases and J by 0 bases, with 11 bases left in between. CDR3 coding DNA: TGTGCCAGCACTGCGGGACCTAGCACAGATACGCAGTATTTT. Translation: CASTAGPSTDTQYF.

The V call is TRBV7-9, the J call TRBJ2-1; 11 nucleotides align to TRBD2. The length of the CDR3 is 15 residues. CDR1 and CDR2 (germline): SEHNR, FQNEAQ (reference sequence). V dropped 6 bases and J dropped 8; count of bases not matched to a gene: 9. The CDR3 DNA sequence: TGTGCCAGCAGTTACCCGGGACTAGCGGATCATGAGCAGTTCTTC. Protein sequence: CASSYPGLADHEQFF. Full variable domain (outside the CDR3, taken from reference TRBV7-9 and TRBJ2-1): DTGVSQNPRHKITKRGQNVTFRCDPISEHNRLYWYRQTLGQGPEFLTYFQNEAQLEKSRLLSDRFSAERPKGSFSTLEIQRTEQGDSAMYLCASSYPGLADHEQFFGPGTRLTVL.